The 22 T cell receptor beta chains given below trace back to one sample, sequenced in a study of cytomegalovirus exposure and HLA in healthy donors. The PCR contained 60 Vbeta and 13 Jbeta primers. Sequencing was performed with immunoSEQ multiplex PCR; in TCRdb, only in-frame clones are kept and a portion is missing. This sample carries approximately 100,000 clones, roughly four fifths of them seen once, and the ten largest clones take approximately 1.5%. The sample taken for sequencing was PBMCs. The receptors come from a man aged 45-60 years in good health and CMV-seronegative.

This clone showed up just once. The CDR3 reads CASSLEGAQGTGELFF. The CDR3 bases are TGTGCCAGCAGCTTGGAGGGGGCGCAGGGCACCGGGGAGCTGTTTTTT. The chain carries TRBV9 and TRBJ2-2; TRBD1 is a possible D gene (7 bases). Germline CDR1 and CDR2: SGDLS and YYNGEE. The ends were cut back, 4 bases at V and 4 bases at J, with 17 bases in the middle. The CDR3 is 16 residues long.

This chain links TRBV18 with TRBJ1-5, with TRBD1 identical over 7 bases. The V and J ends lost 3 bases and 5 bases, in that order; junction bases with no gene match: 4. This CDR3 is built from 14 residues. The germline V gene has CDR1 KGHSH and CDR2 LQKENI. CDR3 DNA sequence: TGTGCCAGCTCACCGGGACAGTCAGATCAGCCCCAGCATTTT. It is translated as CASSPGQSDQPQHF. Supplemented by reference TRBV18 and TRBJ1-5, the full variable domain reads NAGVMQNPRHLVRRRGQEARLRCSPMKGHSHVYWYRQLPEEGLKFMVYLQKENIIDESGMPKERFSAEFPKEGPSILRIQQVVRGDSAAYFCASSPGQSDQPQHFGDGTRLSIL.

The J gene is TRBJ2-1, the V gene TRBV5-6, with TRBD1 matching over 7 bases. CDR1 is SGHDT, CDR2 YYEEEE, per germline. V lost 4 bases and J lost 9; bases outside the gene matches: 10. The length of the CDR3 is 14 residues. CDR3 region: CASSPGQLRFEQFF. CDR3 DNA sequence: TGTGCCAGCAGCCCGGGACAGCTCCGGTTTGAGCAGTTCTTC.

In DNA form, the CDR3 reads TGCGCCAGCAGCCAAGAGATACAGGGCAGAGTGGGGAATTCACCCCTCCACTTT. Residues: CASSQEIQGRVGNSPLHF. The V call is TRBV4-1, the J call TRBJ1-6; TRBD1 is a possible D gene (6 bases). CDR1 MGHRA and CDR2 YSYEKL come from the germline V gene. CDR3 length equals 18 residues. The V end was cut by 0 bases, the J end by 7 bases, with 19 bases between.

The chain couples TRBV19 to TRBJ2-5, with TRBD2 matching 10 bases. CDR1 is LNHDA and CDR2 is SQIVND in the germline V gene (reference sequence). V was clipped by 1 base and J by 2 bases; unmatched bases: 4. CDR3 length: 16 residues. As DNA, the CDR3 is TGTGCCAGTAGTATAGGGGGAGCGGGGGGGCAAGAGACCCAGTACTTC. Translating gives CASSIGGAGGQETQYF.

V and J are TRBV15 and TRBJ1-5; D possibly corresponds to TRBD1 (5 bases). Per the germline V gene, CDR1 is LNHNV and CDR2 is YYDKDF (reference sequence). V lost 6 bases to trimming and J lost 5 bases, with 11 bases between them. There are 13 residues in the CDR3. CDR3 bases: TGTGCCACCAGGCCGGGACTTCATCAGCCCCAGCATTTT. It translates to CATRPGLHQPQHF.

This chain connects TRBV6-5 to TRBJ1-2, with D possibly being TRBD1 (6 bases). Germline CDR1 and CDR2: MNHEY and SVGAGI. The CDR3 covers 13 residues. Trimming cost V 5 bases and J 1 base, with 8 bases left between them. CDR3 in DNA: TGTGCCAGCAGTCGGGACATTAACTATGGCTACACCTTC. It specifies CASSRDINYGYTF.

The chain links TRBV6-1 to TRBJ2-7; TRBD2 aligns across 11 bases. The CDR3 spans 13 residues. Germline V CDR1 and CDR2: MNHNS, SASEGT. This CDR3 reads CGTGTSGVYEQYF. CDR3 in DNA: TGTGGGACCGGGACTAGCGGCGTCTACGAGCAGTACTTC.

This sequence joins TRBV30 and TRBJ2-4; 9 bases match TRBD1. CDR3 size: 12 residues. Germline values: CDR1 GTSNPN, CDR2 SVGIG (reference sequence). Unmatched junction bases numbered 4, after V lost 7 bases and J lost 6 bases. The CDR3 DNA is TGTGCCTTAACGGGACAGGGAAACATTCAGTACTTC. This sequence encodes CALTGQGNIQYF.

This chain uses TRBV2 with TRBJ1-5, with TRBD1 as a possible D gene (6 bases). The CDR3 spans 16 residues. Germline CDR1 and CDR2: SNHLY and FYNNEI. Trimming removed 2 bases from V and 5 bases from J, with 16 bases in between. The CDR3 region has the DNA TGTGCCAGCAGTGAAAGGATGTTGGACAGAGATCAGCCCCAGCATTTT. Protein sequence: CASSERMLDRDQPQHF.

V is TRBV19 and J is TRBJ1-1, with D unresolved. The ends were cut back, 6 bases at V and 1 base at J, with 9 bases in the middle. The germline V gene encodes CDR1 LNHDA and CDR2 SQIVND (reference sequence). The CDR3 contains 13 residues. Here the CDR3 reads CASSTSSNTEAFF. The CDR3 region has the DNA TGTGCCAGTAGCACAAGTTCGAACACTGAAGCTTTCTTT. The entire variable domain, with the rest obtained from reference TRBV19 and TRBJ1-1, is as follows: DGGITQSPKYLFRKEGQNVTLSCEQNLNHDAMYWYRQDPGQGLRLIYYSQIVNDFQKGDIAEGYSVSREKKESFPLTVTSAQKNPTAFYLCASSTSSNTEAFFGQGTRLTVV.

The V gene is TRBV9, the J gene TRBJ1-2; 7 positions agree with TRBD1. V was clipped by 0 bases and J by 4 bases; unmatched bases: 3. Germline V CDR1 and CDR2: SGDLS, YYNGEE. CDR3 length equals 14 residues. The CDR3 spells CASSVGQGVYGYTF. CDR3 sequence (DNA): TGTGCCAGCAGCGTAGGTCAGGGGGTCTATGGCTACACCTTC.

The V gene is TRBV7-9, the J gene TRBJ2-7; D call uncertain. Germline assignment: CDR1 SEHNR and CDR2 FQNEAQ (reference sequence). The V and J ends lost 2 bases and 7 bases respectively, with 9 bases between them. The CDR3 runs 12 residues. CDR3 DNA: TGTGCCAGCAGCTTACTCCTAAGAGAGCAGTACTTC. Protein product: CASSLLLREQYF.

The chain carries TRBV18 and TRBJ1-2; no reliable D call. CDR1 is KGHSH, CDR2 LQKENI, per germline. V was pared by 2 bases and J by 0 bases, with 10 bases between. CDR3 length: 15 residues. CDR3 DNA: TGTGCCAGCTCACCAACTGGTCAAACTAACTATGGCTACACCTTC. Protein product: CASSPTGQTNYGYTF.

The rearrangement joins TRBV27 to TRBJ1-6; TRBD1 agrees at 7 bases. The CDR3 totals 14 residues. V shed 5 bases, J shed 7 bases, and the junction held 5 bases outside the gene matches. Germline lookup yields CDR1 MNHEY and CDR2 SMNVEV (reference sequence). The CDR3: CASSPNRGNSPLHF. The CDR3 bases are TGTGCCAGCAGTCCAAACAGGGGAAATTCACCCCTCCACTTT.

This chain's CDR3 is CASSFYRGQGSYEQYV. As DNA, the CDR3 is TGTGCCAGCAGCTTCTATCGAGGACAGGGGTCCTACGAGCAGTACGTC. The chain joins TRBV7-8 to TRBJ2-7; 9 bases match TRBD1. Germline V gene sequence: CDR1 SGHVS, CDR2 FQNEAQ. The CDR3 extends over 16 amino acids. J lost 1 base, V lost 3 bases, and 7 bases had no gene match.

This rearrangement joins TRBV7-2 to TRBJ2-2; a weak D match, TRBD2 (6 bases). V was shortened by 5 bases and J by 2 bases, with 12 bases between the two germline ends. CDR3 size: 15 residues. Germline CDR1 SGHTA, CDR2 FQGNSA. The DNA for the CDR3 is TGTGCCAGCAGCCAGTCGGGGGTAAACACCGGGGAGCTGTTTTTT. It yields the protein CASSQSGVNTGELFF.

The CDR3 sequence is CASSIDSVSYNEQFF. DNA for the CDR3: TGTGCCAGCAGCATCGACAGCGTCTCCTACAATGAGCAGTTCTTC. V usage is TRBV9 and J usage is TRBJ2-1; maybe TRBD1 (5 bases). Looked up from germline, CDR1 is SGDLS and CDR2 is YYNGEE. This CDR3 region has 15 residues. Trimming cost V 4 bases and J 0 bases, with 11 bases left between them. Together with reference TRBV9 and TRBJ2-1, the CDR3 gives the full variable domain: DSGVTQTPKHLITATGQRVTLRCSPRSGDLSVYWYQQSLDQGLQFLIQYYNGEERAKGNILERFSAQQFPDLHSELNLSSLELGDSALYFCASSIDSVSYNEQFFGPGTRLTVL.

The gene calls are TRBV19 and TRBJ1-5; D possibly corresponds to TRBD1 (6 bases). CDR1 LNHDA and CDR2 SQIVND come from the germline V gene (reference sequence). The CDR3 is 12 residues long. V was shortened by 7 bases and J by 4 bases, with 8 bases between the two germline ends. CDR3 protein: CASNQGNQPQHF. DNA of the CDR3: TGTGCCAGTAATCAGGGGAATCAGCCCCAGCATTTT.

The chain is built from TRBV6-5 and TRBJ1-2, with a weak D call TRBD1 (6 bases). CDR1 MNHEY and CDR2 SVGAGI come from the germline V gene. This CDR3 region has 15 residues. The V gene lost 2 bases and the J gene lost 9 bases, with 19 bases spanning the gap. The CDR3 DNA sequence: TGTGCCAGCAGTTACACCGGGACCCGAAGGGGGAGCTACACCTTC. Its protein product is CASSYTGTRRGSYTF.

The chain is built from TRBV27 and TRBJ1-1, with TRBD1 as a possible D gene (5 bases). The CDR3 is made up of 13 amino acids. In germline, CDR1 is MNHEY, CDR2 SMNVEV (reference sequence). Trimming took 3 bases from V and 4 from J, leaving 9 bases between them. CDR3 sequence: CASSFTGPTEAFF. In DNA form, the CDR3 reads TGTGCCAGCAGTTTTACAGGACCCACTGAAGCTTTCTTT.

V gene TRBV30 combines with J gene TRBJ2-7; 7 bases are shared with TRBD1. The CDR3 is made up of 14 amino acids. The germline gives CDR1 GTSNPN, CDR2 SVGIG (reference sequence). J lost 2 bases, V lost 1 base, and 5 bases had no gene match. In nucleotides, the CDR3 is TGTGCCTGGAGTGGGGACAGTCCTACCTACGAGCAGTACTTC. Protein sequence: CAWSGDSPTYEQYF.